Described below is a single T cell receptor (beta chain) sequence and its context. It has no known antigen specificity. No qualities accompany the bases; no much larger clone lies one base away. The data originate from a study of cytotoxic CD8 clonotypes in ibrutinib-treated CLL (dated by TCRdb to 2020 to 2022). Describing the broader study: The cohort was composed of 11 relapsed/refractory and around 14 treatment-naive patients; IGHV unmutated status was identified in roughly 17 patients. All remission and progressive disease samples were collected while patients were still receiving ibrutinib. Cryopreserved peripheral blood mononuclear cells were obtained before treatment, at response, and at either sustained remission or disease progression. Longitudinal samples were obtainable from about 30% of the roughly 86 participants in the trial. Response samples were obtained after a median of 12 months of treatment, with a range of about 6 to 40 months. On average, each sample had about 260,000 productive templates and 100,000 or so productive rearrangements. Responses were partial in roughly 24 patients and complete in 2; after median around 66 months follow-up, around 14 stayed in remission and some twelve progressed.

What this sample's time point label stands for: progressive disease on ibrutinib. For TCR beta library preparation, 1.5 to 2 micrograms of genomic DNA were isolated from cryopreserved PBMCs. Longitudinal blood samples from CLL patients on ibrutinib monotherapy were analyzed using high-throughput TCR beta sequencing. The patients took part in an open-label, single-center phase 2 trial of ibrutinib monotherapy. The CDR3 holds 14 amino acids from the cysteine to the phenylalanine. The read is trimmed to its CDR3 DNA, 42 bases read in frame from base 1. CDR1 and CDR2, looked up from the germline V gene, are SGHAT and FQNNGV. V ends up 5 bases short and J 0 bases short, with an unmatched junction base count of 3. On the study overall, not on this receptor specifically: Baseline clonality exceeded that of age-matched healthy donors and correlated strongly with circulating CD8+ T-cell counts. Sustained-remission and progressing patients did not have matched sampling times, and lymph node repertoires were not examined. An increase in clonality was observed at ibrutinib response, with clonality remaining stable during sustained remission and falling back toward baseline at progression. Public clonotypes were rare and either shrank or stayed stable during treatment, and the rise in clonality at ibrutinib response reflected expansion of private clonotypes.

The goal of deep resolution MiSeq sequencing was a depth between 1 in 1 million and 1 in 200,000 T cells, and coverage averaged 10x per clonotype. The immunoSEQ hsTCRB Kit was used to generate the TCR beta libraries. The study's processing was this. Data were analyzed with ImmunoSEQ Data Assistant and ImmunoSEQ Analyzer, with V, D and J genes assigned per IMGT definitions. Clonality, which ranges from 0 to 1, was calculated as one minus the normalized Shannon entropy of productive rearrangement frequencies. Public clonotype analysis was restricted to overrepresented clonotypes comprising at least 0.05% of each patient's repertoire. Some 14 age-matched healthy donor repertoires from immuneACCESS served as clonality controls. TCRdb mirrors the immuneACCESS table, restricted to in-frame sequences. Some clones are absent from its copies; in checked studies, under half trace to an unresolved V gene, and the reason for the others is unknown. V and J calls and clone size come straight from that table; D and trimming were deduced from the DNA. Within this sample are about 300,000 clones, with 65% to 85% of them counted one time only. The ten largest account for about 5.7% of the sample.

Specimen: PBMCs, collected at disease progression, from a patient treated with ibrutinib. Recombination connected TRBV11-2 to TRBJ2-7, and 8 junctional nucleotides match TRBD1. This TCR derives from a human donor with chronic lymphocytic leukemia. The nucleotide sequence is given as TGTGCCAGCAGCCAAGGACAGGGCTCCTACGAGCAGTACTTC. Its translation reads: CASSQGQGSYEQYF.